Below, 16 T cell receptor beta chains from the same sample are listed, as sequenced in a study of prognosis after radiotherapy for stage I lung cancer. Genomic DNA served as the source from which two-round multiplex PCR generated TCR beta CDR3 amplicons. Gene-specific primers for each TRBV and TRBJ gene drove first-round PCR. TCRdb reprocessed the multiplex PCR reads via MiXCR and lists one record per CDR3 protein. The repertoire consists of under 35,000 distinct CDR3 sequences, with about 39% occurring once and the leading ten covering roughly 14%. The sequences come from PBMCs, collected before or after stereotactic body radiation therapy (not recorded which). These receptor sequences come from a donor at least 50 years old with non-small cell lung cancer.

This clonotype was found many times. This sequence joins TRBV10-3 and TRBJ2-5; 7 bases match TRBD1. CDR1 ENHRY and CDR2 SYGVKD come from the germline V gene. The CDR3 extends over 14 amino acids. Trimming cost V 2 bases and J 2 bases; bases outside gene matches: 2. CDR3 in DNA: TGTGCCATCAGTGAGGGGACAGCTCAAGAGACCCAGTACTTC. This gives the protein CAISEGTAQETQYF.

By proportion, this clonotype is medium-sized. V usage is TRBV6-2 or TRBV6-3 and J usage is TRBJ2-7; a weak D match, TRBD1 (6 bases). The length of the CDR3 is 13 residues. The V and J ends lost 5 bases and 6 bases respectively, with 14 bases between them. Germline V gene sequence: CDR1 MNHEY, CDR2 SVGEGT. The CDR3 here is CASSKQGRGEQYF. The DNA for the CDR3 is TGTGCCAGCAGTAAACAGGGTCGCGGCGAGCAGTACTTC.

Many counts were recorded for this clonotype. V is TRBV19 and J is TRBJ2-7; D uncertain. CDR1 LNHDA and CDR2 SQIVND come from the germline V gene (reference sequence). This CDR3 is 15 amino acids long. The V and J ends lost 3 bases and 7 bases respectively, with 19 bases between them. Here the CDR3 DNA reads TGTGCCAGTAGTATTGCAGGACGCACCCACTATGAGCAGTACTTC. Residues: CASSIAGRTHYEQYF. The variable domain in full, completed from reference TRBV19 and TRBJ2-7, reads DGGITQSPKYLFRKEGQNVTLSCEQNLNHDAMYWYRQDPGQGLRLIYYSQIVNDFQKGDIAEGYSVSREKKESFPLTVTSAQKNPTAFYLCASSIAGRTHYEQYFGPGTRLTVT.

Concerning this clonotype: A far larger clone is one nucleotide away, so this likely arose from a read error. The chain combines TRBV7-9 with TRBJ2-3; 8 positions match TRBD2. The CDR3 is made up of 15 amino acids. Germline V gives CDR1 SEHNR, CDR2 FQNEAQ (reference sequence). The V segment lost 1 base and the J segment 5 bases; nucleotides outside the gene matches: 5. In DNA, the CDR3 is TGTGCCAGCAGCTTAGACGGGAGGGTCAAAGATACGCAGTATTTT. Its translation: CASSLDGRVKDTQYF.

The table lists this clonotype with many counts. CDR3 residues: CASSVRGPNEQFF. The CDR3 nucleotides are TGTGCCAGCAGCGTAAGGGGCCCGAATGAGCAGTTCTTC. This chain uses TRBV9 with TRBJ2-1; D is perhaps TRBD1 (5 bases). The CDR3 extends over 13 amino acids. In germline, CDR1 is SGDLS, CDR2 YYNGEE. Trimming left V 1 base short and J 7 bases short, with 9 bases between.

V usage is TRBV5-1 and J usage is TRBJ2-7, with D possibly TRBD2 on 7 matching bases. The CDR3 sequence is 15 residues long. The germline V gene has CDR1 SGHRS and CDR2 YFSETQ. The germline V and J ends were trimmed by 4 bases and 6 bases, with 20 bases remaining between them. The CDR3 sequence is CASSPGASGGFEQYF. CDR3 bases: TGCGCCAGCAGCCCGGGGGCTAGCGGAGGCTTCGAGCAGTACTTC.

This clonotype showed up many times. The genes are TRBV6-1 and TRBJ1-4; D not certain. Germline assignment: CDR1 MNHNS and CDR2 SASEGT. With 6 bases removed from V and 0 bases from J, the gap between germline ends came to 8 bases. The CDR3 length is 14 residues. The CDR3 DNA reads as TGTGCCAGCAGGCAACAAGCAACTAATGAAAAACTGTTTTTT. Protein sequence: CASRQQATNEKLFF.

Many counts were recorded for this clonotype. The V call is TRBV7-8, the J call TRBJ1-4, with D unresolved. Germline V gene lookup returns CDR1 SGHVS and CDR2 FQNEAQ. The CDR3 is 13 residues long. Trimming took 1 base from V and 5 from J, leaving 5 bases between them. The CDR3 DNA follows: TGTGCCAGCAGCTTAGGAGAGAATGAAAAACTGTTTTTT. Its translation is CASSLGENEKLFF.

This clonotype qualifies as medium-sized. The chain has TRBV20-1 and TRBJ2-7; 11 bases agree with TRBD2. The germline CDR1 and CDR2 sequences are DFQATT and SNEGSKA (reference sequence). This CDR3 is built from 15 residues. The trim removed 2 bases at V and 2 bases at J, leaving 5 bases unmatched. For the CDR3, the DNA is TGCAGTGCTAGACTAGCGGGAGGACCGACCTACGAGCAGTACTTC. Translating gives CSARLAGGPTYEQYF.

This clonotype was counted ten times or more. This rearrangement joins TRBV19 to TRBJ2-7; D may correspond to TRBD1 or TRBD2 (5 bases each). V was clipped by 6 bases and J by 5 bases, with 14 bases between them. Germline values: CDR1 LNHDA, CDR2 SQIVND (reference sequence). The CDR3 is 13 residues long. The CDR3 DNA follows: TGTGCCAGTAGCCGATCGTGGGGGAACGAGCAGTACTTC. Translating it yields CASSRSWGNEQYF.

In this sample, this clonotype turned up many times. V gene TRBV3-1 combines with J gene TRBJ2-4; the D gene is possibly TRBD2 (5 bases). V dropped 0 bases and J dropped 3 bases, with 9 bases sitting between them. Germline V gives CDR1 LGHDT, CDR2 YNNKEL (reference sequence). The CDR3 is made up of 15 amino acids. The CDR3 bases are TGTGCCAGCAGCCAAGATGCGAGGGTCAAAAACATTCAGTACTTC. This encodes CASSQDARVKNIQYF.

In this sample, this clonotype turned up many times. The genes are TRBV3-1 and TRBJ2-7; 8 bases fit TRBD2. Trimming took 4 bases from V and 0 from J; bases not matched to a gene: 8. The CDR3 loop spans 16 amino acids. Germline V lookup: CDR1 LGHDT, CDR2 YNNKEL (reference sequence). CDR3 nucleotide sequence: TGTGCCAGCAGCCCAGACGGGCGGGGGGTCTCCTACGAGCAGTACTTC. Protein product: CASSPDGRGVSYEQYF.

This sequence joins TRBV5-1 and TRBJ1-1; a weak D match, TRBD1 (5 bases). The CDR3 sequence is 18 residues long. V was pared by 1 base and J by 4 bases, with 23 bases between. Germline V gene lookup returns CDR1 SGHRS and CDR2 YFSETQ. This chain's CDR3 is CASSLYGGGRSGGTEAFF. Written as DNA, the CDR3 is TGCGCCAGCAGCTTGTATGGGGGAGGTCGCAGCGGGGGCACTGAAGCTTTCTTT.

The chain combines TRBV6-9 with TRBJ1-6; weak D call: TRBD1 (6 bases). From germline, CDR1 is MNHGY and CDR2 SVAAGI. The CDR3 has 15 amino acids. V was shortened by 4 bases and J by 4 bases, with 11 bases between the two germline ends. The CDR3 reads CASSSPTGYNSPLHF. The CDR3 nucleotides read TGTGCCAGCAGTTCTCCGACAGGTTATAATTCACCCCTCCACTTT.

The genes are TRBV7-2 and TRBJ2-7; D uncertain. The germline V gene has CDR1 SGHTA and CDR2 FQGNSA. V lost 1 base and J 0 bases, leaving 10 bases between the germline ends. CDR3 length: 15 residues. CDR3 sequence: CASSLGVGFSYEQYF. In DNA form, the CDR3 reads TGTGCCAGCAGCTTAGGAGTGGGATTCTCCTACGAGCAGTACTTC.

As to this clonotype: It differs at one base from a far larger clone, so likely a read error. CDR3 protein: CASSLHRSYEKYF. The CDR3 region has the DNA TGTGCCAGCAGTCTTCACCGATCCTACGAGAAGTACTTC. This chain uses TRBV6-8 with TRBJ2-7; D gene unclear. Germline-derived CDR1 and CDR2 are MNHGY and SAAAGT. The CDR3 is 13 residues long.